The T cell receptor (beta chain) described here comes from a study of cytomegalovirus exposure and HLA in healthy donors. The CDR3 contains 15 residues. With V trimmed by 3 bases and J by 3 bases, 4 bases remained unmatched. Germline CDR1 and CDR2: SEHNR and FQNEAQ (reference sequence). 13 Jbeta primers and 60 Vbeta primers were used for the PCR. The method was immunoSEQ multiplex PCR; TCRdb's version includes in-frame clones alone and lacks a portion of them. The sample includes about 82,000 clones, 10% of them seen just once. This chain joins TRBV7-9 and TRBJ2-7; 11 nucleotides line up with TRBD1. The sequenced sample consisted of PBMCs. This receptor was obtained from a man between 60 and 75 years old in good health and CMV-seropositive. The CDR3 sequence: CASSFPGTGGYEQYF. CDR3 bases: TGTGCCAGCAGCTTTCCCGGGACAGGGGGCTACGAGCAGTACTTC.